Following are 30 T cell receptor beta chains from one sample sequenced in a study of shared clonotypes between healthy human individuals. Method: immunoSEQ multiplex PCR; TCRdb's copy keeps in-frame clones and lacks some. The sample lists some 2.1 million clones; roughly 96% were seen once. Sequencing was carried out using naive CD4+ T cells sorted from blood. Subset defined: CD45RA+ positively selected. These receptor sequences come from a man aged 18 to 29 in good health.

The genes are TRBV5-1 and TRBJ2-5; 8 bases agree with TRBD2. Germline values: CDR1 SGHRS, CDR2 YFSETQ. After removal of 5 bases from V and 3 bases from J, the junction contained 6 bases not matched to a gene. The CDR3 sequence is 14 residues long. CDR3 nucleotide sequence: TGCGCCAGCAGATATTCACTAGCGGAAGAGACCCAGTACTTC. As protein: CASRYSLAEETQYF.

This chain joins TRBV10-3 and TRBJ2-7; 12 nucleotides match TRBD2. The V gene end was trimmed by 0 bases and the J gene end by 3 bases; junction bases not matched to a gene: 3. The CDR3 is 16 amino acids. CDR1 is ENHRY and CDR2 is SYGVKD in the germline V gene. CDR3 sequence (DNA): TGTGCCATCAGTGAGTCCCTAGCGGGAGGGTTCTACGAGCAGTACTTC. It translates to CAISESLAGGFYEQYF.

V usage is TRBV5-4 and J usage is TRBJ1-4; 9 bases match TRBD1. CDR3 length equals 14 residues. Germline trimming cut 3 bases from V and 8 bases from J; bases unmatched to any gene: 5. The germline CDR1 and CDR2 sequences are SGHNT and YYREEE (reference sequence). This chain's CDR3 is CASSSRTGVEKLFF. The CDR3 coding sequence is TGTGCCAGCAGCTCGCGGACAGGGGTAGAAAAACTGTTTTTT.

The chain couples TRBV7-8 to TRBJ1-2; weak D call: TRBD1 (6 bases). Trimming stripped 3 bases from V and 2 bases from J, with 7 bases between. The CDR3 has 13 amino acids. CDR1 is SGHVS, CDR2 FQNEAQ, per germline. The CDR3 bases are TGTGCCAGCAGCTTCGACAGGAACTATGGCTACACCTTC. It specifies CASSFDRNYGYTF.

Comment on this clone: The identical CDR3 is also encoded by other nucleotide sequences in the sample. This sequence joins TRBV4-1 and TRBJ1-5, with 7 bases identical to TRBD1. Germline-derived CDR1 and CDR2 are MGHRA and YSYEKL. The CDR3 covers 13 residues. J gave up 7 bases and V 0 bases, and 0 bases lay outside the gene matches. CDR3 nucleotides: TGCGCCAGCAGCCAAGACAGGGGGCAGCCCCAGCATTTT. The encoded protein is CASSQDRGQPQHF.

This chain links TRBV14 with TRBJ2-2; no clear D. V was clipped by 2 bases and J by 4 bases, with 17 bases between them. CDR1 and CDR2 from the germline V gene are SGHDN and FVKESK. This CDR3 is 17 amino acids long. The CDR3 DNA follows: TGTGCCAGCAGCCAATTCAAATCGACCTCGGGCACCGGGGAGCTGTTTTTT. Its protein product is CASSQFKSTSGTGELFF.

The chain carries TRBV28 and TRBJ1-4; weak D call: TRBD1 (5 bases). The CDR3 covers 12 residues. Germline CDR1 and CDR2: MDHEN and SYDVKM. The V gene lost 3 bases and the J gene lost 12 bases, with 11 bases spanning the gap. CDR3 DNA: TGTGCCAGCAGTTTTGTCGGGGGACAACTGTTTTTT. Protein product: CASSFVGGQLFF.

The V and J genes are TRBV30 and TRBJ2-7, with D hard to call. CDR1 is GTSNPN and CDR2 is SVGIG in the germline V gene (reference sequence). This CDR3 has 13 residues. The V and J ends lost 6 bases and 6 bases respectively, with 18 bases between them. The CDR3 region has the DNA TGTGCCTGCCTATCCCCATTTGTGAGCGAGCAGTACTTC. Translating gives CACLSPFVSEQYF.

The V call is TRBV7-6, the J call TRBJ2-7; D may match TRBD1 or TRBD2 (5 bases each). Germline V gene lookup returns CDR1 SGHVS and CDR2 FNYEAQ. The CDR3 loop spans 15 amino acids. V lost 1 base and J 2 bases, leaving 12 bases between the germline ends. CDR3 in DNA: TGTGCCAGCAGCTTAGTATATCTGGGACCCTACGAGCAGTACTTC. Protein product: CASSLVYLGPYEQYF.

This chain connects TRBV7-9 to TRBJ1-4, with 7 bases lining up with TRBD1. CDR1 is SEHNR and CDR2 is FQNEAQ in the germline V gene (reference sequence). The CDR3 runs 17 residues. Trimming at V came to 5 bases and at J to 2 bases, leaving 11 bases not matched to a gene. The DNA for the CDR3 is TGTGCCAGCAGCCTCCTGACAGGGACTGTTACTAATGAAAAACTGTTTTTT. Residues: CASSLLTGTVTNEKLFF.

The chain is built from TRBV10-3 and TRBJ1-3; 8 nucleotides line up with TRBD1. Per germline, CDR1 ENHRY and CDR2 SYGVKD. After removal of 4 bases from V and 3 bases from J, the junction contained 5 bases not matched to a gene. The CDR3 is 15 residues long. Written as DNA, the CDR3 is TGTGCCATCAGTGCGGGACAGGCAGATGGAAACACCATATATTTT. Protein: CAISAGQADGNTIYF.

This clone was recorded only once. The chain links TRBV27 to TRBJ2-7, with TRBD1 as a possible D gene (5 bases). Germline lookup yields CDR1 MNHEY and CDR2 SMNVEV (reference sequence). Trimming removed 6 bases at V and 3 bases at J, with 15 bases between. There are 14 residues in the CDR3. The CDR3 sequence: CASRPRGSNYEQYF. CDR3 in DNA: TGTGCCAGCAGGCCTAGGGGATCTAACTACGAGCAGTACTTC.

The J gene is TRBJ2-7, the V gene TRBV1; TRBD1, the table's D call, was not compared with the DNA. TRBV1 constitutes a pseudogene. This CDR3 spans 17 amino acids. This chain's CDR3 is CTSSQEGHRVYPYEQYF. DNA of the CDR3: TGCACCAGCAGCCAAGAGGGTCACAGGGTTTATCCCTACGAGCAGTACTTC.

The rearrangement uses TRBV2 and TRBJ2-7; D unclear. Per germline, CDR1 SNHLY and CDR2 FYNNEI. The CDR3 loop spans 15 amino acids. The ends were cut back, 5 bases at V and 1 base at J, with 15 bases in the middle. The CDR3 here is CASSPDIGLSYEQYF. CDR3 nucleotides: TGTGCCAGCAGTCCCGACATAGGATTATCCTACGAGCAGTACTTC.

This clone was seen more than once but under ten times. V gene TRBV6-5 combines with J gene TRBJ1-5, with D maybe TRBD1 (5 bases). CDR1 and CDR2 from the germline V gene are MNHEY and SVGAGI. Trimming pared 6 bases from V and 4 bases from J, leaving 10 bases between. The CDR3 spans 13 residues. In nucleotides, the CDR3 is TGTGCCAGCAGCAAAGACAGAAATCAGCCCCAGCATTTT. Encoded protein: CASSKDRNQPQHF.

This chain joins TRBV6-1 and TRBJ2-7; possibly TRBD2 for D (5 bases). This CDR3 has 15 residues. V lost 1 base, J lost 0 bases, and 10 bases lay in between. Germline-derived CDR1 and CDR2 are MNHNS and SASEGT. CDR3 sequence: CASSEGTAPSYEQYF. The CDR3 bases are TGTGCCAGCAGTGAAGGGACTGCCCCCTCCTACGAGCAGTACTTC.

Comments on this clone: Other DNA variants within this sample encode the same CDR3. The chain uses TRBV6-5 and TRBJ1-5; D perhaps matches TRBD1 (6 bases). Germline assignment: CDR1 MNHEY and CDR2 SVGAGI. The CDR3 is 14 amino acids. The V and J ends lost 2 bases and 3 bases respectively, with 8 bases between them. CDR3 region: CASSYAGVNQPQHF. The CDR3 region has the DNA TGTGCCAGCAGTTACGCAGGGGTCAATCAGCCCCAGCATTTT.

The chain uses TRBV2 and TRBJ2-1; D not resolved. Germline CDR1 SNHLY, CDR2 FYNNEI. V lost 4 bases to trimming and J lost 3 bases, with 7 bases between them. The CDR3 is 13 amino acids. The CDR3 region is CASSVTIYNEQFF. DNA of the CDR3: TGTGCCAGCAGTGTGACCATCTACAATGAGCAGTTCTTC. Full variable domain (rest looked up from reference TRBV2 and TRBJ2-1): EPEVTQTPSHQVTQMGQEVILRCVPISNHLYFYWYRQILGQKVEFLVSFYNNEISEKSEIFDDQFSVERPDGSNFTLKIRSTKLEDSAMYFCASSVTIYNEQFFGPGTRLTVL.

This clone is a singleton in its sample. This chain joins TRBV6-1 and TRBJ2-5; D may be TRBD2 (5 bases). CDR3 length: 14 amino acids. Germline V CDR1 and CDR2: MNHNS, SASEGT. V lost 5 bases, J lost 1 base, and 11 bases lay in between. CDR3 sequence (DNA): TGTGCCAGCAGTTGGGCGGGCACCCAAGAGACCCAGTACTTC. Its translation: CASSWAGTQETQYF.

This rearrangement joins TRBV4-2 to TRBJ2-1, with 13 nucleotides matching TRBD2. Trimming removed 4 bases from V and 7 bases from J; junction bases left unmatched: 4. The CDR3 loop spans 15 amino acids. Germline values: CDR1 LGHNA, CDR2 YNFKEQ. In DNA, the CDR3 is TGTGCCAGCAGCCCACTAGCGGGGGGGGTAAATGAGCAGTTCTTC. This codes for CASSPLAGGVNEQFF.

This clone was observed once. The rearrangement uses TRBV10-3 and TRBJ1-1; D is ambiguous. Germline V gene sequence: CDR1 ENHRY, CDR2 SYGVKD. The CDR3 runs to 13 residues. Deletions cut 6 bases from V and 5 bases from J, with 13 bases between. The CDR3 nucleotides are TGTGCCATCAGGGAAGGAGCGGCGACTGAAGCTTTCTTT. It codes for CAIREGAATEAFF.

As concerns this clone: A much larger clone lies one base from this, so it may be a read error. The chain uses TRBV7-2 and TRBJ1-2; D call uncertain. Trimming shortened V by 0 bases and J by 4 bases, and 6 bases separated the two germline ends. The CDR3 is 13 residues long. Per the germline V gene, CDR1 is SGHTA and CDR2 is FQGNSA. The CDR3 nucleotides read TGTGCCAGCAGCTTAGCGACTTCCTATGGCTACACCTTC. Encoded protein: CASSLATSYGYTF. The full variable domain, its missing parts supplied by reference TRBV7-2 and TRBJ1-2, is GAGVSQSPSNKVTEKGKDVELRCDPISGHTALYWYRQSLGQGLEFLIYFQGNSAPDKSGLPSDRFSAERTGGSVSTLTIQRTQQEDSAVYLCASSLATSYGYTFGSGTRLTVV.

The genes are TRBV5-1 and TRBJ2-7; D remains ambiguous. Trimming took 5 bases from V and 5 from J, leaving 11 bases between them. The CDR3 covers 12 residues. CDR1 and CDR2 from the germline V gene are SGHRS and YFSETQ. For the CDR3, the DNA is TGCGCCAGCAGTTCGAATTATCACGAGCAGTACTTC. It yields the protein CASSSNYHEQYF. The full variable domain, with the rest looked up from reference TRBV5-1 and TRBJ2-7, is KAGVTQTPRYLIKTRGQQVTLSCSPISGHRSVSWYQQTPGQGLQFLFEYFSETQRNKGNFPGRFSGRQFSNSRSEMNVSTLELGDSALYLCASSSNYHEQYFGPGTRLTVT.

A single count supports this clone. This chain connects TRBV28 to TRBJ1-2; 7 bases match TRBD1. The CDR3 is 13 amino acids. Germline CDR1 and CDR2: MDHEN and SYDVKM. The trim removed 6 bases at V and 7 bases at J, leaving 8 bases unmatched. As DNA, the CDR3 is TGTGCCAGCAGCTGGCAGGGGGAAAGTGGCTACACCTTC. As protein: CASSWQGESGYTF.

Regarding this clone: This sample includes further DNA sequences coding for the same CDR3. The V gene is TRBV5-1, the J gene TRBJ1-1, with TRBD1 matching over 10 bases. V was pared by 4 bases and J by 8 bases, with 5 bases of the junction left unmatched. CDR3 length: 13 residues. Germline V gene sequence: CDR1 SGHRS, CDR2 YFSETQ. For the CDR3, the DNA is TGCGCCAGCAGCCCCCGGGACAGGGGAGAAGCTTTCTTT. Encoded protein: CASSPRDRGEAFF.

The V gene is TRBV29-1, the J gene TRBJ1-1; D may be TRBD1 (5 bases). Trimming shortened V by 3 bases and J by 8 bases, and 19 bases separated the two germline ends. The CDR3 consists of 14 residues. CDR1 and CDR2 (germline): SQVTM, ANQGSEA. CDR3 protein: CSVELRGADREAFF. The CDR3 bases are TGCAGCGTTGAGTTACGTGGGGCGGACCGAGAAGCTTTCTTT.

V gene TRBV19 combines with J gene TRBJ2-7, with 9 bases lining up with TRBD1. This CDR3 spans 13 amino acids. Germline V gene sequence: CDR1 LNHDA, CDR2 SQIVND (reference sequence). The V gene end was trimmed by 7 bases and the J gene end by 6 bases; junction bases not matched to a gene: 7. The CDR3 loop reads CASTPDRGGEQYF. As DNA, the CDR3 is TGTGCCAGTACCCCGGACAGGGGTGGCGAGCAGTACTTC.

CDR3 coding DNA: TGTGCCAGCAGGAAGGACCGAGCCGGGGAGCTGTTTTTT. Residues: CASRKDRAGELFF. The chain employs TRBV6-1 and TRBJ2-2; no clear D. The CDR3 covers 13 residues. Deletions cut 6 bases from V and 6 bases from J, with 11 bases between. Germline lookup yields CDR1 MNHNS and CDR2 SASEGT.

The V gene is TRBV18, the J gene TRBJ2-2; weak D call: TRBD2 (6 bases). This CDR3 contains 17 residues. Per germline, CDR1 KGHSH and CDR2 LQKENI. Trimming stripped 2 bases from V and 0 bases from J, with 13 bases between. Here the CDR3 DNA reads TGTGCCAGCTCACCAAATACGGGACTGACGAACACCGGGGAGCTGTTTTTT. This gives the protein CASSPNTGLTNTGELFF.

The genes are TRBV2 and TRBJ2-7; no reliable D call. The ends were cut back, 3 bases at V and 3 bases at J, with 15 bases in the middle. CDR3 length: 15 amino acids. The V gene's germline CDR1 is SNHLY and CDR2 FYNNEI. In DNA form, the CDR3 reads TGTGCCAGCAGTGAGACACCCGTGGGCCTCTACGAGCAGTACTTC. It translates to CASSETPVGLYEQYF.